These 23 T cell receptor beta chains share one sample of origin, sequenced in a study of molecular identifiers for immune sequencing clone quantification. TCRdb reanalysed the PCR reads using MiXCR and keeps one entry per CDR3 protein. The sample gives nearly 650,000 distinct CDR3 sequences, over 25% of which show up once; approximately 0.75% is in the top ten. Sample: naive CD8+ T cells from blood, with Jurkat cell RNA spiked in. Subset here: FACS-sorted CD8+CD4-CCR7+CD45RA+ naive T cells. Receptors were obtained from a human donor in good health. Some libraries in this study had Jurkat cell RNA spiked in.

There are many counts of this clonotype. CDR3 bases: TGTGCCAGCAGTTCCCAACCCTCTGGGGCCAACGTCCTGACTTTC. Protein sequence: CASSSQPSGANVLTF. The chain couples TRBV12-3 or TRBV12-4 to TRBJ2-6, with D uncertain. The V end was cut by 4 bases, the J end by 0 bases, with 7 bases between. CDR3 size: 15 residues.

The table lists this clonotype with many counts. The CDR3 sequence: CASSSASGELFF. The DNA for the CDR3 is TGTGCCAGCAGCTCAGCTTCCGGGGAGCTGTTTTTT. The V gene is TRBV7-9, the J gene TRBJ2-2; no definite D call. Germline assignment: CDR1 SEHNR and CDR2 FQNEAQ (reference sequence). Trimming pared 4 bases from V and 6 bases from J, leaving 6 bases between. The CDR3 length is 12 residues.

At least ten counts were recorded for this clonotype. The V and J genes are TRBV4-3 and TRBJ2-3; no clear D gene. Per germline, CDR1 LGHNA and CDR2 YSLEER. The V gene lost 0 bases and the J gene lost 6 bases, with 7 bases spanning the gap. This CDR3 contains 13 residues. The CDR3 DNA is TGCGCCAGCAGCCAAGATTCCGGGGATACGCAGTATTTT. Translated, it gives CASSQDSGDTQYF.

This clonotype was counted a few times. The DNA of the CDR3 is TGTGCCAGCCAAGCGGACCCCTACAATGAGCAGTTCTTC. Translating it yields CASQADPYNEQFF. The gene calls are TRBV27 and TRBJ2-1; D is perhaps TRBD2 (5 bases). CDR1 and CDR2 (germline): MNHEY, SMNVEV (reference sequence). Trimming took 8 bases from V and 2 from J, leaving 10 bases between them. The CDR3 contains 13 residues.

This clonotype was seen a few times. V is TRBV21-1 and J is TRBJ2-7; no DNA check was done on the table's D call, TRBD1. TRBV21-1 is classified as a pseudogene. The CDR3 loop spans 13 amino acids. The CDR3: CARVGGQPYEQYF. The CDR3 coding sequence is TGTGCCAGGGTGGGGGGACAGCCCTACGAGCAGTACTTC.

This clonotype has just a few counts. The J gene is TRBJ2-1, the V gene TRBV15; no definite D call. This CDR3 has 15 residues. Germline CDR1 is LNHNV and CDR2 is YYDKDF (reference sequence). V was cut by 1 base and J by 0 bases, with 7 bases left in between. The CDR3: CATSRGGNSYNEQFF. CDR3 bases: TGTGCCACCAGCAGAGGAGGAAACTCCTACAATGAGCAGTTCTTC.

The chain combines TRBV16 with TRBJ2-3; 10 nucleotides agree with TRBD2. This CDR3 spans 17 amino acids. Germline CDR1 reads KGHSY; CDR2 reads FQNENV. Germline trimming cut 0 bases from V and 2 bases from J; bases unmatched to any gene: 5. The CDR3 region has the DNA TGTGCCAGCAGCCAATCGCTAGCGGGGGCAACCACAGATACGCAGTATTTT. This gives the protein CASSQSLAGATTDTQYF.

The chain uses TRBV4-3 and TRBJ2-7; 9 bases match TRBD2. The CDR3 is made up of 18 amino acids. CDR1 and CDR2 (germline): LGHNA, YSLEER. V lost 4 bases, J lost 2 bases, and 15 bases stayed unmatched. The CDR3 reads CASSPGGGLASFPYEQYF. The CDR3 coding sequence is TGCGCCAGCAGCCCGGGGGGGGGACTAGCTTCGTTCCCCTACGAGCAGTACTTC.

The chain recombines TRBV7-9 with TRBJ2-1, with D tentatively TRBD1 (7 bases). V was clipped by 6 bases and J by 0 bases, with 21 bases between them. This CDR3 has 18 residues. Germline V gives CDR1 SEHNR, CDR2 FQNEAQ (reference sequence). The DNA of the CDR3 is TGTGCCAGCAGGCCTACTAGCAGGGGGACCTTCTCCTACAATGAGCAGTTCTTC. Encoded protein: CASRPTSRGTFSYNEQFF. The full variable domain, in which reference TRBV7-9 and TRBJ2-1 provide the parts outside the CDR3, is DTGVSQNPRHKITKRGQNVTFRCDPISEHNRLYWYRQTLGQGPEFLTYFQNEAQLEKSRLLSDRFSAERPKGSFSTLEIQRTEQGDSAMYLCASRPTSRGTFSYNEQFFGPGTRLTVL.

Worth noting for this clonotype: One junction end disagrees with the germline gene, perhaps due to a read error. This rearrangement joins TRBV14 to TRBJ2-7, with TRBD1 matching 7 bases. This CDR3 contains 13 residues. Germline V gene data show CDR1 as SGHDN and CDR2 as FVKESK. CDR3 protein: CASSQLTGYAQYF. CDR3 bases: TGTGCCAGCAGCCAACTGACAGGGTACGCGCAGTACTTC.

This clonotype was counted ten times or more. The CDR3 sequence: CASTSAGQPQHF. DNA of the CDR3: TGTGCCAGCACTTCTGCTGGACAGCCCCAGCATTTT. The genes are TRBV27 and TRBJ1-5; D is ambiguous. V was pared by 7 bases and J by 7 bases, with 11 bases between. Looked up from germline, CDR1 is MNHEY and CDR2 is SMNVEV (reference sequence). The CDR3 consists of 12 residues.

This clonotype was found a few times. The chain couples TRBV27 to TRBJ2-2; tentatively, D is TRBD1 (5 bases). With 3 bases removed from V and 3 bases from J, the gap between germline ends came to 11 bases. Germline-derived CDR1 and CDR2 are MNHEY and SMNVEV (reference sequence). This CDR3 is built from 15 residues. CDR3 loop: CASSFQGTYTGELFF. The CDR3 DNA sequence: TGTGCCAGCAGTTTTCAGGGAACCTACACCGGGGAGCTGTTTTTT.

Ten or more counts support this clonotype. V is TRBV6-5 and J is TRBJ1-1; no clear D. The germline V and J ends were trimmed by 2 bases and 4 bases, with 8 bases remaining between them. This CDR3 contains 13 residues. Looked up from germline, CDR1 is MNHEY and CDR2 is SVGAGI. The CDR3 region is CASSYGWGTEAFF. The CDR3 DNA sequence: TGTGCCAGCAGTTACGGGTGGGGCACTGAAGCTTTCTTT.

This chain joins TRBV11-2 and TRBJ2-7; 9 bases are a match to TRBD1. CDR3 size: 15 residues. Germline V gene data show CDR1 as SGHAT and CDR2 as FQNNGV. The V and J ends lost 4 bases and 3 bases, in that order; junction bases with no gene match: 7. CDR3 bases: TGTGCCAGCAGCTCAGCCCGGGACAGGGACTACGAGCAGTACTTC. Amino acid sequence: CASSSARDRDYEQYF.

There are a few counts of this clonotype. This chain uses TRBV2 with TRBJ2-3; TRBD2 matches 13 bases. V shed 8 bases and J 0 bases; nucleotides not matched to a gene: 11. The CDR3 has 18 amino acids. Germline CDR1 and CDR2: SNHLY and FYNNEI. The CDR3 here is CASPRSGLAGVSTDTQYF. The CDR3 DNA sequence: TGTGCCAGCCCCCGATCTGGACTAGCGGGAGTTAGCACAGATACGCAGTATTTT.

The chain carries TRBV6-2 or TRBV6-3 and TRBJ2-3, with a weak D call TRBD2 (5 bases). The CDR3 sequence is 16 residues long. Germline V gene lookup returns CDR1 MNHEY and CDR2 SVGEGT. Trimming stripped 2 bases from V and 3 bases from J, with 15 bases between. This CDR3 reads CASSYPARELTDTQYF. The CDR3 DNA sequence: TGTGCCAGCAGTTACCCCGCACGGGAACTAACAGATACGCAGTATTTT.

This clonotype was detected only a few times. The rearrangement uses TRBV9 and TRBJ2-1, with 7 bases matching TRBD2. J lost 1 base, V lost 3 bases, and 13 bases had no gene match. This CDR3 contains 18 residues. Germline V lookup: CDR1 SGDLS, CDR2 YYNGEE. CDR3: CASSEPPFGGGSYNEQFF. The CDR3 DNA is TGTGCCAGCAGCGAACCACCTTTTGGCGGGGGTTCCTACAATGAGCAGTTCTTC.

The rearrangement uses TRBV4-3 and TRBJ1-1; D possibly corresponds to TRBD1 (5 bases). The CDR3 is 15 residues long. With 1 base removed from V and 5 bases from J, the gap between germline ends came to 14 bases. The V gene's germline CDR1 is LGHNA and CDR2 YSLEER. The chain's CDR3 is CASSQGGSGVTEAFF. CDR3 nucleotides: TGCGCCAGCAGCCAAGGGGGGAGCGGGGTAACTGAAGCTTTCTTT.

In its sample, this clonotype was seen a few times. The chain links TRBV20-1 to TRBJ2-3, with D unresolved. CDR1 and CDR2 from the germline V gene are DFQATT and SNEGSKA (reference sequence). The length of the CDR3 is 13 residues. Between the trimmed V and J ends, which lost 3 bases and 6 bases, there was a span of 13 bases. CDR3 sequence reads: CSARLLLEDTQYF. CDR3 sequence (DNA): TGCAGTGCTAGGTTATTGTTGGAGGATACGCAGTATTTT.

This clonotype was observed a handful of times. The chain combines TRBV5-1 with TRBJ2-7; TRBD2 agrees at 8 bases. With 0 bases clipped from V and 5 bases from J, the junction kept 7 bases outside the gene matches. Germline assignment: CDR1 SGHRS and CDR2 YFSETQ. This CDR3 comprises 15 residues. The CDR3 DNA sequence: TGCGCCAGCAGCTTGGTCCCCGGGGGGGTAGACGAGCAGTACTTC. Translating gives CASSLVPGGVDEQYF.

In this sample, this clonotype turned up many times. The chain links TRBV4-2 to TRBJ1-1; 10 bases align to TRBD1. The germline gives CDR1 LGHNA, CDR2 YNFKEQ. This CDR3 contains 16 residues. V lost 0 bases, J lost 5 bases, and 6 bases stayed unmatched. The CDR3 loop reads CASSQEIGTGVTEAFF. CDR3 bases: TGTGCCAGCAGCCAAGAGATTGGGACAGGGGTGACTGAAGCTTTCTTT.

This clonotype was observed a few times. V usage is TRBV29-1 and J usage is TRBJ2-1; perhaps TRBD2 as D (6 bases). CDR3 size: 13 residues. Germline assignment: CDR1 SQVTM and CDR2 ANQGSEA. V shed 4 bases and J shed 2 bases, with 9 bases lying between them. DNA of the CDR3: TGCAGCGTTGGGGAGGATACCTACAATGAGCAGTTCTTC. It is translated as CSVGEDTYNEQFF.

This clonotype was seen only a few times. The chain is built from TRBV6-5 and TRBJ2-2, with D perhaps TRBD2 (6 bases). Germline lookup yields CDR1 MNHEY and CDR2 SVGAGI. V shed 2 bases and J shed 6 bases, with 13 bases lying between them. This CDR3 spans 15 amino acids. The CDR3 is CASSYAVAEAGELFF. CDR3 DNA: TGTGCCAGCAGTTACGCGGTAGCGGAGGCCGGGGAGCTGTTTTTT.